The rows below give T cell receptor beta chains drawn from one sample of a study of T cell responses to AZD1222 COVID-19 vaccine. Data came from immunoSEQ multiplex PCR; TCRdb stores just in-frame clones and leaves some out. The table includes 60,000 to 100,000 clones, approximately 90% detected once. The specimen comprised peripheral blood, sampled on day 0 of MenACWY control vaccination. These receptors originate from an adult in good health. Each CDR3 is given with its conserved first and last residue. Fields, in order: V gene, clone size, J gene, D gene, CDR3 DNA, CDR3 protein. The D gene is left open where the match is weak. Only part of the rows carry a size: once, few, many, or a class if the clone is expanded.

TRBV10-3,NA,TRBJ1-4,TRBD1,TGTGCCACCGGGACAGGGGCTAATGAAAAACTGTTTTTT,CATGTGANEKLFF
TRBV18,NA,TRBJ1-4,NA,TGTGCCAGCTCACCGTCTCAGGGCCGGGAAAAACTGTTTTTT,CASSPSQGREKLFF
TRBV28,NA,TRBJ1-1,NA,TGTGCCAGCAGCCATGGATCCCTAAACACTGAAGCTTTCTTT,CASSHGSLNTEAFF
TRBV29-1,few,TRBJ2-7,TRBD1,TGCAGCGTTGATCTAGGACAGGGGGTCTACGAGCAGTACTTC,CSVDLGQGVYEQYF
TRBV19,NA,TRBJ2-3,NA,TGTGCCAGTAGTTTCACGGGGTATGGCACAGATACGCAGTATTTT,CASSFTGYGTDTQYF
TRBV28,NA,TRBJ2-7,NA,TGTGCCAGCAGTTTGGTCAGTCCTAGCTCCTACGAGCAGTACTTC,CASSLVSPSSYEQYF
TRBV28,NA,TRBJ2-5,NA,TGTGCCAGCAGTGGTCCTGGACTACAAGAGACCCAGTACTTC,CASSGPGLQETQYF
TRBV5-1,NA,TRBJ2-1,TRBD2,TGCGCCAGCAGCTCCGGGACTAGCCAGTTCTCCTACAATGAGCAGTTCTTC,CASSSGTSQFSYNEQFF
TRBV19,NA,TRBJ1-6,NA,TGTGCCAGTAGTATTGCGAATTCACCCCTCCACTTT,CASSIANSPLHF
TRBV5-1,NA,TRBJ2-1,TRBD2,TGCGCCAGCAGCTTGGCCATTGTGGGAGGGCCCTACAATGAGCAGTTCTTC,CASSLAIVGGPYNEQFF